This is a list of T cell receptor beta chains from one sample in a study of blood T cell repertoires in COVID-19. The method was immunoSEQ multiplex PCR; TCRdb's version includes in-frame clones alone and lacks a portion of them. The sample consists of around 430,000 clones, around 88% of them appearing once. Input material: peripheral blood. These receptors all come from a woman aged 45 to 65 with COVID-19, enrolled during active disease. The CDR3 runs from the conserved cysteine through the conserved F or W. The D gene is left open where the match is weak. Clone size is not always given. Where it is, it says once, few, many or a class for expanded clones.

-	-	TRBJ2-5	TRBV21-1	CASSKYRRSPKRAQYF	TGTGCCAGCAGCAAATATAGGCGGAGCCCCAAGAGGGCCCAGTACTTC
TRBD1	few	TRBJ1-6	TRBV2	CASRGTAYSYNSPLHF	TGTGCCAGCAGGGGGACAGCCTACTCCTATAATTCACCCCTCCACTTT
-	-	TRBJ2-7	TRBV5-1	CASSLGAVAGYEQYF	TGCGCCAGCAGCTTGGGGGCAGTCGCTGGGTACGAGCAGTACTTC
TRBD1	few	TRBJ2-1	TRBV19	CASSIDKFGTGANEQFF	TGTGCCAGTAGTATAGATAAATTTGGGACAGGGGCTAATGAGCAGTTCTTC
TRBD2	-	TRBJ2-1	TRBV7-7	CASSLLGLAGPSYNEQFF	TGTGCCAGCAGCTTACTTGGACTAGCGGGGCCCTCCTACAATGAGCAGTTCTTC
-	-	TRBJ1-1	TRBV18	CASSPFGTEAFF	TGTGCCAGCTCACCTTTCGGTACTGAAGCTTTCTTT
-	-	TRBJ2-5	TRBV5-1	CASSSKTAQETQYF	TGCGCCAGCAGCTCCAAGACTGCACAAGAGACCCAGTACTTC
-	-	TRBJ1-2	TRBV30	CAWSGVNYGYTF	TGTGCCTGGAGTGGCGTTAACTATGGCTACACCTTC
TRBD1	-	TRBJ1-1	TRBV19	CASSTGAGTGNPRAFF	TGTGCCAGTAGTACCGGGGCCGGGACAGGGAACCCTCGGGCTTTCTTT
-	-	TRBJ1-6	TRBV4-2	CASSQSGTDNSPLHF	TGTGCCAGCAGCCAAAGCGGGACGGATAATTCACCCCTCCACTTT
-	-	TRBJ1-3	TRBV28	CASSPSGENSGNTIYF	TGTGCCAGCAGTCCCTCGGGGGAAAACTCAGGAAACACCATATATTTT
TRBD2	-	TRBJ2-3	TRBV4-2	CASSQDPASGDLTDTQYF	TGTGCCAGCAGCCAGGACCCCGCTAGCGGGGACCTCACAGATACGCAGTATTTT
TRBD1	-	TRBJ1-1	TRBV24-1	CATSDFPEGANTEAFF	TGTGCCACCAGTGATTTTCCGGAGGGGGCGAACACTGAAGCTTTCTTT
-	-	TRBJ2-3	TRBV12-3/TRBV12-4	CASSRGADTQYF	TGTGCCAGCAGTCGAGGAGCAGATACGCAGTATTTT
-	-	TRBJ2-3	TRBV2	CASELYVRDTQYF	TGTGCCAGCGAGTTGTACGTAAGAGATACGCAGTATTTT
-	few	TRBJ1-1	TRBV5-1	CASSLDFGPGGKTEAFF	-
TRBD2	-	TRBJ2-3	TRBV18	CASSLSAGSLSTDTQYF	TGTGCCAGCTCACTCTCAGCGGGGTCCCTTAGCACAGATACGCAGTATTTT
-	-	TRBJ1-4	TRBV6-5	CASSYRGPEKLFF	TGTGCCAGCAGTTACAGGGGCCCGGAAAAACTGTTTTTT
TRBD2	-	TRBJ2-3	TRBV11-3	CASSPLAGADTQYF	TGTGCCAGCAGCCCCCTGGCGGGGGCAGATACGCAGTATTTT
TRBD1	-	TRBJ2-1	TRBV6-5	CASTDRGRYEQFF	TGTGCCAGCACGGACAGGGGTCGCTATGAGCAGTTCTTC
-	-	TRBJ2-7	TRBV6-4	CATSPRYEQYF	TGTGCCACCTCACCGCGATACGAGCAGTACTTC
TRBD1	-	TRBJ1-1	TRBV3-1/TRBV3-2	CASSQVAGGTEAFF	TGTGCCAGCAGCCAAGTTGCAGGGGGCACTGAAGCTTTCTTT
TRBD1	-	TRBJ1-6	TRBV5-1	CASSTGQGGNSPLHF	TGCGCCAGCAGCACGGGACAGGGGGGTAATTCACCCCTCCACTTT
-	-	TRBJ2-1	TRBV29-1	CSVAGGRGILNEQFF	TGCAGCGTTGCGGGCGGACGGGGGATCCTCAATGAGCAGTTCTTC
TRBD1	once	TRBJ2-1	TRBV27	CASSARGNEQFF	TGTGCCAGCAGTGCCAGGGGGAATGAGCAGTTCTTC
TRBD1	-	TRBJ1-3	TRBV18	CASSLGQFSGNTIYF	TGTGCCAGCTCACTGGGACAGTTCTCTGGAAACACCATATATTTT
TRBD2	few	TRBJ2-7	TRBV2	CASSNSGGAAEQYF	TGTGCCAGCAGCAACAGCGGGGGGGCGGCCGAGCAGTACTTC
-	-	TRBJ1-4	TRBV2	CASRRQTNEKLFF	TGTGCCAGCAGAAGACAGACTAATGAAAAACTGTTTTTT
-	-	TRBJ1-3	TRBV5-1	CASGDIGNTIYF	TGCGCCAGCGGGGACATTGGAAACACCATATATTTT
TRBD1	-	TRBJ1-1	TRBV9	CASSAPTGQGAEAFF	TGTGCCAGCAGCGCCCCGACGGGACAGGGGGCTGAAGCTTTCTTT
TRBD1	-	TRBJ2-1	TRBV18	CASSPWTGGEDEQFF	TGTGCCAGCTCACCATGGACAGGGGGCGAGGATGAGCAGTTCTTC
TRBD1	-	TRBJ1-4	TRBV11-2	CASSLDGTEEEKLFF	TGTGCCAGCAGCTTAGATGGGACAGAGGAAGAAAAACTGTTTTTT
-	-	TRBJ1-6	TRBV19	CASTTGRGINSPLHF	TGTGCCAGTACCACCGGGAGGGGAATAAATTCACCCCTCCACTTT